The 23 T cell receptor beta chains given below trace back to one sample, sequenced in a study of technical replicates of blood from four donors. Profiled with immunoSEQ multiplex PCR; TCRdb holds only in-frame clones, not every one. This table holds some 80,000 clones, roughly 91% found once. The specimen sequenced was T cells isolated from PBMCs. The source is a human donor in good health.

The rearrangement uses TRBV7-6 and TRBJ2-1, with a tentative D call TRBD2 (6 bases). V was shortened by 5 bases and J by 7 bases, with 12 bases between the two germline ends. Germline values: CDR1 SGHVS, CDR2 FNYEAQ. The CDR3 spans 13 residues. The CDR3 DNA follows: TGTGCCAGCAGCCTCCGGAGGGCAAATGAGCAGTTCTTC. Protein: CASSLRRANEQFF.

A single count supports this clone. This chain connects TRBV2 to TRBJ1-2; D is uncertain. Germline values: CDR1 SNHLY, CDR2 FYNNEI. There are 13 residues in the CDR3. V lost 1 base and J lost 7, with 10 bases in between. The CDR3 nucleotides are TGTGCCAGCAGTGAAGAATCGGGAGTTGGCTACACCTTC. Translated, it gives CASSEESGVGYTF.

The chain joins TRBV9 to TRBJ1-1; possibly TRBD1 for D (5 bases). Trimming stripped 3 bases from V and 0 bases from J, with 9 bases between. CDR3 size: 14 residues. Germline V gene lookup returns CDR1 SGDLS and CDR2 YYNGEE. The CDR3 bases are TGTGCCAGCAGCGCCGGACATCTGAACACTGAAGCTTTCTTT. Translated: CASSAGHLNTEAFF.

The chain couples TRBV30 to TRBJ1-5, with D perhaps TRBD1 (5 bases). With 3 bases removed from V and 4 bases from J, the gap between germline ends came to 13 bases. This CDR3 has 14 residues. Germline V gene data show CDR1 as GTSNPN and CDR2 as SVGIG (reference sequence). CDR3: CAWRSTGLNQPQHF. CDR3 DNA sequence: TGTGCCTGGAGATCTACAGGACTAAATCAGCCCCAGCATTTT.

The genes are TRBV7-2 and TRBJ2-7, with a possible D match to TRBD2 (6 bases). Germline-derived CDR1 and CDR2 are SGHTA and FQGNSA. The CDR3 runs to 17 residues. The V and J ends lost 0 bases and 0 bases respectively, with 15 bases between them. The CDR3: CASSLAPGAGGSYEQYF. In nucleotides, the CDR3 is TGTGCCAGCAGCTTAGCCCCCGGCGCCGGGGGCTCCTACGAGCAGTACTTC. Based on the CDR3 plus reference TRBV7-2 and TRBJ2-7, the full variable domain is GAGVSQSPSNKVTEKGKDVELRCDPISGHTALYWYRQSLGQGLEFLIYFQGNSAPDKSGLPSDRFSAERTGGSVSTLTIQRTQQEDSAVYLCASSLAPGAGGSYEQYFGPGTRLTVT.

The chain couples TRBV4-3 to TRBJ1-2, with TRBD1 as a possible D gene (6 bases). V was clipped by 0 bases and J by 1 base, with 18 bases between them. The germline CDR1 and CDR2 sequences are LGHNA and YSLEER. This CDR3 is built from 18 residues. CDR3 sequence: CASSQDGGRGSRNYGYTF. DNA of the CDR3: TGCGCCAGCAGCCAAGATGGGGGCCGGGGCAGCCGTAACTATGGCTACACCTTC.

Written as DNA, the CDR3 is TGTGCCAGCAGCGTAGAACGGGAGAGCTCCTACGAGCAGTACTTC. This encodes CASSVERESSYEQYF. V gene TRBV9 combines with J gene TRBJ2-7; D possibly corresponds to TRBD2 (6 bases). This CDR3 comprises 15 residues. With 0 bases removed from V and 0 bases from J, the gap between germline ends came to 10 bases. Germline V lookup: CDR1 SGDLS, CDR2 YYNGEE.

The V call is TRBV5-1, the J call TRBJ2-2; 7 nucleotides agree with TRBD1. Germline V gene lookup returns CDR1 SGHRS and CDR2 YFSETQ. The trim removed 1 base at V and 6 bases at J, leaving 6 bases unmatched. The CDR3 runs 15 residues. CDR3 nucleotide sequence: TGCGCCAGCAGCTTGCAAAGTCAGGGGGCCGGGGAGCTGTTTTTT. Translating it yields CASSLQSQGAGELFF.

The chain couples TRBV30 to TRBJ2-7; TRBD2 agrees at 12 bases. Germline V gene lookup returns CDR1 GTSNPN and CDR2 SVGIG (reference sequence). This CDR3 spans 16 amino acids. With V trimmed by 0 bases and J by 5 bases, 8 bases remained unmatched. The CDR3 region has the DNA TGTGCCTGGAGTGTCCCAGGACTAGCGGGACGCGACGAGCAGTACTTC. This gives the protein CAWSVPGLAGRDEQYF.

V and J are TRBV11-3 and TRBJ2-7, with TRBD1 matching over 11 bases. This CDR3 comprises 14 residues. Germline V gives CDR1 SGHNT, CDR2 YENEEA. With V trimmed by 5 bases and J by 5 bases, 5 bases remained unmatched. The CDR3 region is CASSRGTGGNEQYF. The CDR3 nucleotides read TGTGCCAGCAGCCGTGGGACAGGGGGGAACGAGCAGTACTTC.

This clone occurred a few times. DNA of the CDR3: TGTGCCAGCATAGGGGGTAGGGGAACTGAAGCTTTCTTT. This codes for CASIGGRGTEAFF. The V and J genes are TRBV2 and TRBJ1-1, with D tentatively TRBD1 (6 bases). Trimming pared 7 bases from V and 5 bases from J, leaving 14 bases between. The CDR3 length is 13 residues. The germline gives CDR1 SNHLY, CDR2 FYNNEI.

The chain is built from TRBV5-1 and TRBJ1-5, with TRBD1 as a possible D gene (5 bases). Germline V CDR1 and CDR2: SGHRS, YFSETQ. There are 13 residues in the CDR3. Trimming left V 0 bases short and J 6 bases short, with 7 bases between. CDR3 sequence: CASSLDGGQPQHF. The CDR3 region has the DNA TGCGCCAGCAGCTTGGACGGGGGTCAGCCCCAGCATTTT.

The genes are TRBV5-6 and TRBJ2-3; 12 bases match TRBD2. Germline lookup yields CDR1 SGHDT and CDR2 YYEEEE. This CDR3 is 15 amino acids long. V was pared by 0 bases and J by 5 bases, with 1 base of the junction left unmatched. The CDR3 DNA is TGTGCCAGCAGCTTGGCTAGCGGGAGGGTAGATACGCAGTATTTT. Residues: CASSLASGRVDTQYF.

The chain is built from TRBV2 and TRBJ2-5, with TRBD1 matching 9 bases. V was pared by 6 bases and J by 4 bases, with 0 bases of the junction left unmatched. CDR3 size: 12 residues. Germline V gives CDR1 SNHLY, CDR2 FYNNEI. The CDR3 DNA reads TGTGCCAGCAGACAGGGGGCAGAGACCCAGTACTTC. Amino acid sequence: CASRQGAETQYF.

The V and J genes are TRBV28 and TRBJ2-7, with 13 bases matching TRBD2. This CDR3 comprises 15 residues. V was clipped by 6 bases and J by 3 bases; unmatched bases: 5. CDR1 is MDHEN, CDR2 SYDVKM, per germline. CDR3 DNA: TGTGCCAGCAGGATGGGACTAGCGGGATTCTACGAGCAGTACTTC. It specifies CASRMGLAGFYEQYF. The full variable domain, completed using reference TRBV28 and TRBJ2-7, is DVKVTQSSRYLVKRTGEKVFLECVQDMDHENMFWYRQDPGLGLRLIYFSYDVKMKEKGDIPEGYSVSREKKERFSLILESASTNQTSMYLCASRMGLAGFYEQYFGPGTRLTVT.

The chain recombines TRBV14 with TRBJ1-1; TRBD1 agrees at 9 bases. V was pared by 3 bases and J by 4 bases, with 6 bases of the junction left unmatched. Germline V gene sequence: CDR1 SGHDN, CDR2 FVKESK. This CDR3 has 15 amino acids. CDR3 nucleotide sequence: TGTGCCAGCAGCCATTGGGGGGGACAGGGCACTGAAGCTTTCTTT. Translation gives CASSHWGGQGTEAFF.

V and J are TRBV7-9 and TRBJ1-1; 9 bases align to TRBD1. There are 15 residues in the CDR3. Looked up from germline, CDR1 is SEHNR and CDR2 is FQNEAQ (reference sequence). J gave up 4 bases and V 6 bases, and 9 bases lay outside the gene matches. CDR3 coding DNA: TGTGCCAGCAGTTACCGGGACAGGGATGGCACTGAAGCTTTCTTT. Translated, it gives CASSYRDRDGTEAFF.

The V gene is TRBV7-9, the J gene TRBJ2-3; a possible D gene is TRBD1 (6 bases). V shed 2 bases and J shed 2 bases, with 11 bases lying between them. CDR3 size: 15 residues. Germline V gives CDR1 SEHNR, CDR2 FQNEAQ (reference sequence). CDR3 in amino acids: CASSLSGAHTDTQYF. CDR3 DNA sequence: TGTGCCAGCAGCTTATCAGGGGCTCACACAGATACGCAGTATTTT.

The chain combines TRBV16 with TRBJ1-3; tentative D call: TRBD1 (5 bases). The germline V gene has CDR1 KGHSY and CDR2 FQNENV. The CDR3 spans 16 residues. The V and J ends lost 2 bases and 0 bases respectively, with 11 bases between them. The chain's CDR3 is CASSQDSSISGNTIYF. The CDR3 DNA sequence: TGTGCCAGCAGCCAAGACAGCTCAATCTCTGGAAACACCATATATTTT.

The chain recombines TRBV18 with TRBJ1-4, with a weak D call TRBD1 (5 bases). V was trimmed by 1 base and J by 10 bases, leaving 28 bases between them. Germline assignment: CDR1 KGHSH and CDR2 LQKENI. The CDR3 is 19 residues long. Here the CDR3 reads CASSPLMTATVYTSRKLFF. CDR3 sequence (DNA): TGTGCCAGCTCACCACTGATGACAGCCACTGTTTACACCAGCCGAAAACTGTTTTTT.

The chain joins TRBV6-5 to TRBJ1-1; 7 bases match TRBD1. The CDR3 has 14 residues. V shed 5 bases, J shed 7 bases, and the junction held 10 bases outside the gene matches. The germline V gene encodes CDR1 MNHEY and CDR2 SVGAGI. CDR3 region: CASSLWTGRGEAFF. CDR3 DNA: TGTGCCAGCAGTCTATGGACAGGTCGCGGTGAAGCTTTCTTT.

This clone came up once. This chain uses TRBV6-5 with TRBJ1-5, with D hard to call. Germline values: CDR1 MNHEY, CDR2 SVGAGI. This CDR3 is built from 13 residues. V was cut by 8 bases and J by 0 bases, with 8 bases left in between. The CDR3 loop reads CASGTSSNQPQHF. Here the CDR3 DNA reads TGTGCCAGCGGTACCAGTAGCAATCAGCCCCAGCATTTT.

This chain connects TRBV27 to TRBJ2-1, with 8 bases that match TRBD2. This CDR3 is built from 13 residues. Germline V gives CDR1 MNHEY, CDR2 SMNVEV (reference sequence). Trimming removed 10 bases from V and 3 bases from J; junction bases left unmatched: 5. The CDR3 sequence is CATGRAYYNEQFF. For the CDR3, the DNA is TGTGCCACCGGGAGGGCCTACTACAATGAGCAGTTCTTC.